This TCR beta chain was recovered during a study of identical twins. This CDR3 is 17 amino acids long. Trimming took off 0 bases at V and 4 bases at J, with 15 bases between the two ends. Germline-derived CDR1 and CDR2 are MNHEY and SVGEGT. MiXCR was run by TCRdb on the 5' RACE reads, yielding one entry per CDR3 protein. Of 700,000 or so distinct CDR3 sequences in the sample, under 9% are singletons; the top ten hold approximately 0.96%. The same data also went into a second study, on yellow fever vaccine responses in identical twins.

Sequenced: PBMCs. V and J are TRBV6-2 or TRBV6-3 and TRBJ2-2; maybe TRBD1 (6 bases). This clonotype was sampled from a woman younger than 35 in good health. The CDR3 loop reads CASSYSGTPILTGELFF. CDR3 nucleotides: TGTGCCAGCAGTTACTCCGGGACACCGATCCTCACCGGGGAGCTGTTTTTT.